Below are 20 T cell receptor beta chains sequenced from a single sample in a study of T cells in localized non-small cell lung cancer. The protocol was immunoSEQ multiplex PCR, while the TCRdb copy is restricted to in-frame clones and leaves out a portion. The data contain roughly 13,000 clones, around nine tenths of them singletons. The material was peripheral blood mononuclear cells, obtained before any cancer treatment. Receptors originate from a man between 40 and 69 years old with stage III lung adenocarcinoma.

The chain recombines TRBV19 with TRBJ2-7, with 7 bases aligning to TRBD1. V shed 0 bases, J shed 7 bases, and the junction held 12 bases outside the gene matches. This CDR3 comprises 16 residues. CDR1 is LNHDA and CDR2 is SQIVND in the germline V gene (reference sequence). In nucleotides, the CDR3 is TGTGCCAGTAGTATAGATCTGGGACAGTCGGCGAGGGAGCAGTACTTC. Translation gives CASSIDLGQSAREQYF.

This chain uses TRBV7-3 with TRBJ2-3; D gene unclear. CDR3 size: 13 residues. V lost 5 bases and J lost 0, with 6 bases in between. The germline V gene has CDR1 SGHTA and CDR2 FQGTGA. The CDR3 is CASSPSSTDTQYF. CDR3 in DNA: TGTGCCAGCAGCCCCTCTAGCACAGATACGCAGTATTTT.

The V call is TRBV11-2, the J call TRBJ1-1; TRBD1 agrees at 8 bases. CDR1 and CDR2 (germline): SGHAT, FQNNGV. V was pared by 6 bases and J by 1 base, with 7 bases of the junction left unmatched. This CDR3 has 15 residues. In nucleotides, the CDR3 is TGTGCCAGCAGTATGGACAGGGACGAGAACACTGAAGCTTTCTTT. It is translated as CASSMDRDENTEAFF.

This sequence joins TRBV9 and TRBJ2-5; tentatively, D is TRBD2 (5 bases). V was pared by 0 bases and J by 2 bases, with 11 bases between. Germline-derived CDR1 and CDR2 are SGDLS and YYNGEE. The CDR3 is made up of 15 amino acids. The CDR3 here is CASSVASREQETQYF. The CDR3 DNA follows: TGTGCCAGCAGCGTAGCTTCGAGGGAGCAAGAGACCCAGTACTTC.

This chain connects TRBV30 to TRBJ1-2, with D unresolved. The CDR3 runs 14 residues. CDR1 is GTSNPN and CDR2 is SVGIG in the germline V gene (reference sequence). Trimming cost V 4 bases and J 4 bases, with 16 bases left between them. The CDR3: CAWTSSSYFYGYTF. The CDR3 DNA reads as TGTGCCTGGACAAGTAGCAGCTACTTCTATGGCTACACCTTC. The full variable domain, in which reference TRBV30 and TRBJ1-2 provide the parts outside the CDR3, is SQTIHQWPATLVQPVGSPLSLECTVEGTSNPNLYWYRQAAGRGLQLLFYSVGIGQISSEVPQNLSASRPQDRQFILSSKKLLLSDSGFYLCAWTSSSYFYGYTFGSGTRLTVV.

CDR3 sequence: CSVDEARQWGYTF. The CDR3, as DNA: TGCAGCGTTGATGAGGCACGACAGTGGGGCTACACCTTC. The chain couples TRBV29-1 to TRBJ1-2, with TRBD1 as a possible D gene (5 bases). This CDR3 is built from 13 residues. Germline lookup yields CDR1 SQVTM and CDR2 ANQGSEA. The ends were cut back, 3 bases at V and 8 bases at J, with 16 bases in the middle.

The gene calls are TRBV5-6 and TRBJ1-5; tentatively, D is TRBD1 (6 bases). Between the trimmed V and J ends, which lost 0 bases and 0 bases, there was a span of 10 bases. The CDR3 is made up of 16 amino acids. Germline V gene lookup returns CDR1 SGHDT and CDR2 YYEEEE. CDR3 sequence reads: CASSLGRGNSNQPQHF. CDR3 DNA: TGTGCCAGCAGCTTGGGCAGGGGAAATAGCAATCAGCCCCAGCATTTT.

The genes are TRBV7-2 and TRBJ1-3; D is unresolved. The germline CDR1 and CDR2 sequences are SGHTA and FQGNSA. The CDR3 contains 14 residues. Trimming left V 5 bases short and J 0 bases short, with 8 bases between. In DNA form, the CDR3 reads TGTGCCAGCAGCCGTTACAGCTCTGGAAACACCATATATTTT. Protein: CASSRYSSGNTIYF.

The chain couples TRBV11-1 to TRBJ2-7, with 10 bases aligning to TRBD1. CDR1 SGHAT and CDR2 FQDESV come from the germline V gene (reference sequence). This CDR3 has 15 residues. Germline trimming cut 4 bases from V and 4 bases from J; bases unmatched to any gene: 7. The CDR3 loop is CASSYRDRGQYEQYF. CDR3 nucleotides: TGTGCCAGCAGCTACCGGGACAGGGGCCAGTACGAGCAGTACTTC.

This chain uses TRBV6-6 with TRBJ1-5; possibly TRBD1 for D (5 bases). Trimming took off 6 bases at V and 0 bases at J, with 15 bases between the two ends. The CDR3 extends over 16 amino acids. Germline assignment: CDR1 MNHNY and CDR2 SVGAGI (reference sequence). The CDR3: CASSPHMGDSNQPQHF. The CDR3 DNA follows: TGTGCCAGCAGCCCCCATATGGGGGATAGCAATCAGCCCCAGCATTTT.

The chain combines TRBV6-1 with TRBJ1-5; no clear D gene. The germline V and J ends were trimmed by 2 bases and 1 base, with 12 bases remaining between them. CDR3 length: 16 residues. CDR1 and CDR2 (germline): MNHNS, SASEGT. CDR3 bases: TGTGCCAGCAGTGAACGGGCACAGCTCAGCAATCAGCCCCAGCATTTT. Amino acids: CASSERAQLSNQPQHF.

In its sample, this clone was seen once. This chain links TRBV6-4 with TRBJ2-1, with TRBD2 identical over 9 bases. From germline, CDR1 is MRHNA and CDR2 SNTAGT. The CDR3 is made up of 15 amino acids. Germline trimming cut 5 bases from V and 4 bases from J; bases unmatched to any gene: 6. The CDR3 nucleotides are TGTGCCAGCAGTACCCTAGCGGGGACTTACAATGAGCAGTTCTTC. Protein product: CASSTLAGTYNEQFF.

The chain employs TRBV7-6 and TRBJ1-1; D perhaps matches TRBD1 (5 bases). From germline, CDR1 is SGHVS and CDR2 FNYEAQ. The CDR3 totals 14 residues. V was cut by 5 bases and J by 1 base, with 11 bases left in between. In DNA form, the CDR3 reads TGTGCCAGCAGCCCCCGGGGGGGGAACACTGAAGCTTTCTTT. It codes for CASSPRGGNTEAFF.

This sequence joins TRBV28 and TRBJ1-2; 7 bases are a match to TRBD1. The CDR3 is 16 amino acids. Losses at the gene ends were 6 bases for V and 0 bases for J; bases not matched to a gene: 10. CDR1 is MDHEN and CDR2 is SYDVKM in the germline V gene. Here the CDR3 reads CASRGPGQLTNYGYTF. CDR3 DNA sequence: TGTGCCAGCAGGGGCCCGGGACAGCTGACTAACTATGGCTACACCTTC.

This chain uses TRBV18 with TRBJ1-1; D is possibly TRBD1 (6 bases). V was shortened by 0 bases and J by 0 bases, with 17 bases between the two germline ends. The germline gives CDR1 KGHSH, CDR2 LQKENI. The CDR3 is 18 residues long. The CDR3 DNA reads as TGTGCCAGCTCACCACCTGCAGGGGCAAAGCTGTTGAACACTGAAGCTTTCTTT. It codes for CASSPPAGAKLLNTEAFF.

This clone was found once. The J gene is TRBJ2-2, the V gene TRBV10-3, with D possibly matching TRBD2 (6 bases). Germline assignment: CDR1 ENHRY and CDR2 SYGVKD. This CDR3 has 17 amino acids. Trimming cost V 4 bases and J 0 bases, with 15 bases left between them. This CDR3 reads CAISAGESGPNTGELFF. CDR3 coding DNA: TGTGCCATCAGTGCGGGGGAAAGCGGTCCGAACACCGGGGAGCTGTTTTTT.

This sequence joins TRBV28 and TRBJ2-7; 10 bases map to TRBD2. Germline V lookup: CDR1 MDHEN, CDR2 SYDVKM. J lost 3 bases, V lost 6 bases, and 8 bases had no gene match. CDR3 length: 15 residues. DNA for the CDR3: TGTGCCAGCAGCATCCTAGCGGGAGTTTTCTACGAGCAGTACTTC. This gives the protein CASSILAGVFYEQYF.

About this clone: Lacking the conserved final phenylalanine or tryptophan, this CDR3 likely reflects a read error. The DNA is omitted, as the CDR3 cannot be located on it reliably, and the CDR3 follows TCRdb's listing. V gene TRBV16 combines with J gene TRBJ2-7; the listed D gene, TRBD2, was not tested against the DNA. Germline CDR1 is KGHSY and CDR2 is FQNENV. The CDR3 has 12 amino acids, counting both end residues. The chain's CDR3 is CASSQSGRGGPL.

CDR3 DNA sequence: TGTGCCAGCAGTGCCGGACAGGGGGCTTATCAGCCCCAGCATTTT. It encodes CASSAGQGAYQPQHF. V usage is TRBV6-1 and J usage is TRBJ1-5, with 11 bases identical to TRBD1. CDR1 is MNHNS and CDR2 is SASEGT in the germline V gene. CDR3 length: 15 residues. V gave up 4 bases and J gave up 5 bases; unmatched junction bases: 4.

The rearrangement joins TRBV7-9 to TRBJ1-2; D may be TRBD1 (5 bases). There are 13 residues in the CDR3. Trimming left V 5 bases short and J 8 bases short, with 15 bases between. The V gene's germline CDR1 is SEHNR and CDR2 FQNEAQ (reference sequence). CDR3 in DNA: TGTGCCAGCAGCCTTGACAGTTCGGGGGGCTACACCTTC. This gives the protein CASSLDSSGGYTF.